The text below deals with one TCR beta chain. The participants were between about 18 and 100 years old and came from 24 US areas. Exposed volunteers were people who met a COVID-19 case within 2 weeks before study entry. This sample was taken from a study of blood T cell repertoires in COVID-19. Overall study: Sites in the United States, Italy and Spain provided acute and convalescent COVID-19 samples. Nucleic acid was either cDNA or gDNA, and it came from T cells, B-cell-depleted T cells, or PBMCs.

CDR1 and CDR2 from the germline V gene are MNHEY and SVGAGI. Trimming stripped 10 bases from V and 7 bases from J, with 22 bases between. The CDR3 is 14 amino acids. TCRdb keeps only in-frame clones here, not all; method: immunoSEQ multiplex PCR. The table includes 350,000 to 450,000 clones, 91% detected once. The rearrangement uses TRBV6-5 and TRBJ1-2, with D hard to call. The receptor was derived from a woman in her forties who had been exposed to COVID-19. The sample consisted of PBMCs or T cells enriched from blood (not recorded which). The CDR3 is CAILPPDRGRGYTF. CDR3 DNA sequence: TGTGCCATTTTACCGCCTGACCGGGGTCGTGGCTACACCTTC.